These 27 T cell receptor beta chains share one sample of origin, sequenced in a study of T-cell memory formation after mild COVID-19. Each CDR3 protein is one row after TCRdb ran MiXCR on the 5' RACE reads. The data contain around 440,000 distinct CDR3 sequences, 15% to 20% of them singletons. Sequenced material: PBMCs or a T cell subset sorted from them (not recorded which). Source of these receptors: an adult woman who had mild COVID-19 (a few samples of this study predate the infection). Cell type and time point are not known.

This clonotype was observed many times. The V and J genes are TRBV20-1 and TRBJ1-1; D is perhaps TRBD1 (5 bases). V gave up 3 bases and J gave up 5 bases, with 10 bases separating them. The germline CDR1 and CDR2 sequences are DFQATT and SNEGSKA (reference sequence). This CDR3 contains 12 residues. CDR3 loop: CSARSGLTEAFF. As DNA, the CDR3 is TGCAGTGCTAGGTCAGGGTTAACTGAAGCTTTCTTT.

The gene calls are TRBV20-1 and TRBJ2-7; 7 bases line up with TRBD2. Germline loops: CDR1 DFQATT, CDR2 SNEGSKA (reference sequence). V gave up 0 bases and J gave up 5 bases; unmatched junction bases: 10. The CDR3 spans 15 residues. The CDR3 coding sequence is TGCAGTGCTAGAGATCCCGGGACTAAGGGTAACGAGCAGTACTTC. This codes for CSARDPGTKGNEQYF.

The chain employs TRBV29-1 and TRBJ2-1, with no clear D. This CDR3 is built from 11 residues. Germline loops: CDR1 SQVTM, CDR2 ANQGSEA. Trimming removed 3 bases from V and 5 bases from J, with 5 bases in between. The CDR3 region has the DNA TGCAGCGTTGAGGGTGACAATGAGCAGTTCTTC. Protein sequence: CSVEGDNEQFF.

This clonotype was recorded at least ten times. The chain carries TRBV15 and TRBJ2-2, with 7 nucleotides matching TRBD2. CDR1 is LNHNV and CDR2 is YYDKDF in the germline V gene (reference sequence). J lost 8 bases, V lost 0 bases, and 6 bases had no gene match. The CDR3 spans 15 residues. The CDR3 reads CATSRDRLASGELFF. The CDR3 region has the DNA TGTGCCACCAGCAGAGATCGACTAGCCTCTGGGGAGCTGTTTTTT.

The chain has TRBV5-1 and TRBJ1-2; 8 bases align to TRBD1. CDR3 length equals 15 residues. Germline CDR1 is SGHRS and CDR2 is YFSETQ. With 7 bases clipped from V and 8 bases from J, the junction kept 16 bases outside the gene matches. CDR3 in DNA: TGCGCCAGCGGCACGACAGGGGCGGCTGGCTCAGGCTACACCTTC. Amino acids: CASGTTGAAGSGYTF.

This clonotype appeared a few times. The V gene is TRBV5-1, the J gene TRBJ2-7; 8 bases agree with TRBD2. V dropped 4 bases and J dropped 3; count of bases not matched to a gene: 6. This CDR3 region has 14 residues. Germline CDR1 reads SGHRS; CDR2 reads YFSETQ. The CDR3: CASSAGGEIYEQYF. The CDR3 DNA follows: TGCGCCAGCAGCGCGGGGGGAGAGATCTACGAGCAGTACTTC.

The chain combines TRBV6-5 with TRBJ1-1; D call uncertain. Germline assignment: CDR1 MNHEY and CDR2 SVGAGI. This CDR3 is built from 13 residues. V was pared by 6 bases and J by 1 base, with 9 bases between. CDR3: CASRRHSNTEAFF. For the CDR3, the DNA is TGTGCCAGCAGGCGACACTCGAACACTGAAGCTTTCTTT.

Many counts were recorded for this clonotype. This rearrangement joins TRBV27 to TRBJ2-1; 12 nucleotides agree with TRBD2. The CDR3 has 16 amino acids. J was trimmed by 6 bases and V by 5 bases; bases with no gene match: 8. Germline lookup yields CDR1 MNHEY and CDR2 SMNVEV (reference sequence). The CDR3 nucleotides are TGTGCCAGCAGTCCCCACGCGGGACTAGCGGGCAATGAGCAGTTCTTC. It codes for CASSPHAGLAGNEQFF.

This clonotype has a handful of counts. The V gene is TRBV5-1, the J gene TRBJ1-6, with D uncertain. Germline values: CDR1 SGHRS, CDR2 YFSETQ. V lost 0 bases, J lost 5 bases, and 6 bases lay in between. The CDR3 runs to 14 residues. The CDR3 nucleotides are TGCGCCAGCAGCTTGGATAGGAATAATTCACCCCTCCACTTT. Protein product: CASSLDRNNSPLHF.

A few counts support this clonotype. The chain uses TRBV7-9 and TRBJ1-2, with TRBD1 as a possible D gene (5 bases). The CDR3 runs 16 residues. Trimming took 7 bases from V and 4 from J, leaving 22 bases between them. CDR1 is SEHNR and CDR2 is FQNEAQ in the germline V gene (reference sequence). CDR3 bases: TGTGCCAGCATCCCTACCGGAGGGGAGGGCCTCTATGGCTACACCTTC. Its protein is CASIPTGGEGLYGYTF.

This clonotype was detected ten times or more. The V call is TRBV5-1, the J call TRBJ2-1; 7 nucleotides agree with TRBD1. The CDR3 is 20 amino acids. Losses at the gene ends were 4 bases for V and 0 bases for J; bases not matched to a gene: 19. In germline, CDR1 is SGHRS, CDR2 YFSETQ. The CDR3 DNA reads TGCGCCAGCAGCCCACGGGACAGAACCACCTACCTGGGCTCCTACAATGAGCAGTTCTTC. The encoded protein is CASSPRDRTTYLGSYNEQFF.

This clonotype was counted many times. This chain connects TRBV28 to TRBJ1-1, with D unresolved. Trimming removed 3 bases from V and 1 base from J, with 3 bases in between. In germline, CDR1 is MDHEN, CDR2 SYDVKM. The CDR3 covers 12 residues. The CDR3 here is CASSFQNTEAFF. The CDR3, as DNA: TGTGCCAGCAGTTTCCAGAACACTGAAGCTTTCTTT.

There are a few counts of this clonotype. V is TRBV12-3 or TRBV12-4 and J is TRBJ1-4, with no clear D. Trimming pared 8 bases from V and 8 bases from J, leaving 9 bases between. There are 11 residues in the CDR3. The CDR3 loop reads CASGSREKLFF. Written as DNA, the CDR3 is TGTGCCAGCGGATCACGAGAAAAACTGTTTTTT.

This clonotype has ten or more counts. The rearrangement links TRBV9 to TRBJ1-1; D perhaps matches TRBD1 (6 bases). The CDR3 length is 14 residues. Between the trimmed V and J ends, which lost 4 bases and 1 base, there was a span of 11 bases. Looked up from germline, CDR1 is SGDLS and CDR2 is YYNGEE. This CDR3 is CASSPGQRNTEAFF. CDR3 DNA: TGTGCCAGCAGCCCTGGACAGCGGAACACTGAAGCTTTCTTT.

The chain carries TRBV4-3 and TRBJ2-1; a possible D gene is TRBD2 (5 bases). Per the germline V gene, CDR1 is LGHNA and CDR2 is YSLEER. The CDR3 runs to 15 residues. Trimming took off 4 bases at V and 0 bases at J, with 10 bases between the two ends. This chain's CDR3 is CASSPLAYSYNEQFF. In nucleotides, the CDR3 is TGCGCCAGCAGCCCGCTAGCTTACTCCTACAATGAGCAGTTCTTC.

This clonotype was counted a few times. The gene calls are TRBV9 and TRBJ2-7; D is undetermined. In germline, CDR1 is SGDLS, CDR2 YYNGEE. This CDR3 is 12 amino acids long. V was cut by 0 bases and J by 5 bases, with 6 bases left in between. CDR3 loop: CASSVGQDEQYF. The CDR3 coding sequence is TGTGCCAGCAGCGTAGGTCAGGACGAGCAGTACTTC. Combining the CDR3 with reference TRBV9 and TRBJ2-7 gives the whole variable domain DSGVTQTPKHLITATGQRVTLRCSPRSGDLSVYWYQQSLDQGLQFLIQYYNGEERAKGNILERFSAQQFPDLHSELNLSSLELGDSALYFCASSVGQDEQYFGPGTRLTVT.

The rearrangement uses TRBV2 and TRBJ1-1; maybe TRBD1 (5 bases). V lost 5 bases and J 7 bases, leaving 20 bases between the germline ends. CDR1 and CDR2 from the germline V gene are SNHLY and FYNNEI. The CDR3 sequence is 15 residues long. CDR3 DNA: TGTGCCAGCAGTACCCGTTTTGGGGGGAGAATTGAAGCTTTCTTT. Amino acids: CASSTRFGGRIEAFF.

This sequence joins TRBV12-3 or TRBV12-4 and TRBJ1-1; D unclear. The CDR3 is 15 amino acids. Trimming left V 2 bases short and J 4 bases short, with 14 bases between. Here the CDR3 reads CASSLHRGGSTEAFF. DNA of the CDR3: TGTGCCAGCAGTTTACACCGCGGCGGTAGCACTGAAGCTTTCTTT.

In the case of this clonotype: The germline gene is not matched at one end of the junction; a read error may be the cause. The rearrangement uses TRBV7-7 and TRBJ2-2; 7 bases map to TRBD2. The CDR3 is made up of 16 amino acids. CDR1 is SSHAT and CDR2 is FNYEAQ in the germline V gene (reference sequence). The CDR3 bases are TGTGCTAGCAGCCCATCCAGCGGGGTTAACACCGGGGAGCTGTTTTTT. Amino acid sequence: CASSPSSGVNTGELFF.

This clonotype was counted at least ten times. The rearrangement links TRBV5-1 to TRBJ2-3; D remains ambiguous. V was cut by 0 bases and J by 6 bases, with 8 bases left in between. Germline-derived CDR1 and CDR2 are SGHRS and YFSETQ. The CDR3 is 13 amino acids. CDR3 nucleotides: TGCGCCAGCAGCTTGGGGCAGCAGGATACGCAGTATTTT. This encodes CASSLGQQDTQYF.

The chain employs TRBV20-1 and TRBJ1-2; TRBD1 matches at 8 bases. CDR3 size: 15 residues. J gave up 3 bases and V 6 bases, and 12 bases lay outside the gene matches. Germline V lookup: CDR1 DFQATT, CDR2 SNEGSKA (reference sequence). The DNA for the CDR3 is TGCAGTGCAAGCACGACAGGGGTGATGGACTATGGCTACACCTTC. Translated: CSASTTGVMDYGYTF.

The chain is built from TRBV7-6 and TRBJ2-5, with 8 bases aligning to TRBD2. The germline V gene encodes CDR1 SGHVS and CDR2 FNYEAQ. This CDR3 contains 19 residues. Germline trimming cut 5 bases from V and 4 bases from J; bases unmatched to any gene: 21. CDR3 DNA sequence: TGTGCCAGCAGCCCAGGAATAGCGGGGACTTCAACGTCTGGAGAGACCCAGTACTTC. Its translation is CASSPGIAGTSTSGETQYF.

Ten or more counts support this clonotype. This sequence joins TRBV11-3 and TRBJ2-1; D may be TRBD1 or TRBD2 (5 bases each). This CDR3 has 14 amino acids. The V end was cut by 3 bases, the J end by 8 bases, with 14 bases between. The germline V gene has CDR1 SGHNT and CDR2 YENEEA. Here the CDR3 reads CASSFARGEDEQFF. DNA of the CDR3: TGTGCCAGCAGCTTCGCACGGGGCGAGGATGAGCAGTTCTTC.

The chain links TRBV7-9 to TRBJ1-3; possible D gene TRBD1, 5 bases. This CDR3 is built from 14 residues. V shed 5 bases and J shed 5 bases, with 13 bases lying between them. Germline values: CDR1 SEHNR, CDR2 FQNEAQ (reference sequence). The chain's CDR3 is CASSPDAGRNTIYF. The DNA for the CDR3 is TGTGCCAGCAGCCCGGATGCAGGGAGAAACACCATATATTTT.

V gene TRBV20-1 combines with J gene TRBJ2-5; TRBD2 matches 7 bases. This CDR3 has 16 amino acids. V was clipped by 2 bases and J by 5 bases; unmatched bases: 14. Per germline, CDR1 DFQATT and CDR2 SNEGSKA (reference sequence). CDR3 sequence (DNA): TGCAGTGCTAGACCTAGTTGGTCGACTAGCAGGGAGACCCAGTACTTC. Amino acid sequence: CSARPSWSTSRETQYF.

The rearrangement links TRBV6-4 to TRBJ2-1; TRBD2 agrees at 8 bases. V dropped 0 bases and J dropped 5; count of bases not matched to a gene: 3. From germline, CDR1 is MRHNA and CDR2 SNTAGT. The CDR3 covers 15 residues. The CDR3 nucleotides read TGTGCCAGCAGTGACTCAGTTAGCGGGAACAATGAGCAGTTCTTC. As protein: CASSDSVSGNNEQFF.

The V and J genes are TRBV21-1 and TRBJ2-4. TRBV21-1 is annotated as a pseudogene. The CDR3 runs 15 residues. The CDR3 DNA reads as TGTGCCAGCAGCAAAGGGGGGTTAGCCAAAAACATTCAGTACTTC. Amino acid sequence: CASSKGGLAKNIQYF.